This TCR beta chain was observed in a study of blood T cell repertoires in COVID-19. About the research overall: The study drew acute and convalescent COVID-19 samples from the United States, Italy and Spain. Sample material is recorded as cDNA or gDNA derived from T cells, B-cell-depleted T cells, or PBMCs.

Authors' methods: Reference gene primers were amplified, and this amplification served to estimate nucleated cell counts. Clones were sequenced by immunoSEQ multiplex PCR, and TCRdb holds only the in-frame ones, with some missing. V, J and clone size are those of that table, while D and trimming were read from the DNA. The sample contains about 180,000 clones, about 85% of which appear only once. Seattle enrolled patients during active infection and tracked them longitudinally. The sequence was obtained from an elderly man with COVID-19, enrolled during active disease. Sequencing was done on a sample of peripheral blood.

The CDR3 is CASSPTQGHYGYTF. In DNA form, the CDR3 reads TGCGCCAGCAGCCCCACCCAGGGCCACTATGGCTACACCTTC. The chain uses TRBV5-1 and TRBJ1-2; D is possibly TRBD1 (5 bases). V shed 4 bases and J shed 3 bases, with 13 bases lying between them. This CDR3 comprises 14 residues. Germline-derived CDR1 and CDR2 are SGHRS and YFSETQ.